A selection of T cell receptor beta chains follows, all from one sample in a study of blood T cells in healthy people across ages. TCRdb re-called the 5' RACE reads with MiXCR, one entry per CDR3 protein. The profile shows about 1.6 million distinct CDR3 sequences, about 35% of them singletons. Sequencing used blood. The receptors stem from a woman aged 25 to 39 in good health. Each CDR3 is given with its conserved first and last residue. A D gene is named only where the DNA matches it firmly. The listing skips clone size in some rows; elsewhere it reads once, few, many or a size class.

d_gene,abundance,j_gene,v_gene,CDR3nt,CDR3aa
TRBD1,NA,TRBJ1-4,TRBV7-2,TGTGCCAGTTTGGACAGGACAACTAATGAAAAACTGTTTTTT,CASLDRTTNEKLFF
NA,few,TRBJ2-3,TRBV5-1,TGCGCCAGCAGCTTGGACCAAGCTCGTAGCACAGATACGCAGTATTTT,CASSLDQARSTDTQYF
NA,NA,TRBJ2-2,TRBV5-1,TGCGCCAGCCAGAAGGGTAGGAACACCGGGGAGCTGTTTTTT,CASQKGRNTGELFF
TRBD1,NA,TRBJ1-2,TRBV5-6,TGTGCCAGCACCACTATAGGACAGGGACACAACCGCTATGGCTACACCTTC,CASTTIGQGHNRYGYTF
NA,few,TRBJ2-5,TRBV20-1,TGCAGTGCTAGATCCCCCCTGGGGCCACTTGAGACCCAGTACTTC,CSARSPLGPLETQYF
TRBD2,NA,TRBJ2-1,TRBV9,TGTGCCAGCAGCGTAAGTAGCGGGTCCTCCAATGAGCAGTTCTTC,CASSVSSGSSNEQFF
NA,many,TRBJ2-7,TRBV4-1,TGCGCCAGCAGCCAAGTTGCAGGGGTATACGAGCAGTACTTC,CASSQVAGVYEQYF
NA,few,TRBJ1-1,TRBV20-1,TGCAGTGCTAGAGAAGGCGGGAAGAACACTGAAGCTTTCTTT,CSAREGGKNTEAFF
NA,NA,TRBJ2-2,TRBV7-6,TGTGCCAGCAGCTCCAATGTGGGCGGGGAGCTGTTTTTT,CASSSNVGGELFF
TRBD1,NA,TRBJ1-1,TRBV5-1,TGCGCCAGCAGCTTGGGGGACAGGGAGGTCACTGAAGCTTTCTTT,CASSLGDREVTEAFF
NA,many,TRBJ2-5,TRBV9,TGTGCCAGCAGCGTCATGGGGCTAGTCCAAGAGACCCAGTACTTC,CASSVMGLVQETQYF
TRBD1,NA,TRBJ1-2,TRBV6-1,TGTGCCAGCGCAGCGGGACAGGGGGCCTATGGCTACACCTTC,CASAAGQGAYGYTF
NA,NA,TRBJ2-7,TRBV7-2,TGTGCCAGCAGCCCCGATAGTGGCTTTTACGACAGGTATCAGCAGTACTTC,CASSPDSGFYDRYQQYF
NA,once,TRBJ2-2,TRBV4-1,TGCGCCAGCAGCCCTAACGGTAGGGCCGCCGGGGAGCTGTTTTTT,CASSPNGRAAGELFF
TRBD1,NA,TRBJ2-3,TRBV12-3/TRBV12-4,TGTGCCAGCAGCCCAGACAGGGTGCTCCCAGATACGCAGTATTTT,CASSPDRVLPDTQYF
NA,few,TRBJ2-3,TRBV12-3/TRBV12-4,TGTGCCAGCAGCCTAGGCCCCCTTAGCACAGATACGCAGTATTTT,CASSLGPLSTDTQYF
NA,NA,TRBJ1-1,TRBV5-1,TGCGCCAGCAGCCCGATCGGGGGGTTGAACACTAAAGCTTTCTTT,CASSPIGGLNTKAFF
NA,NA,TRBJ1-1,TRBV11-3,TGTGCCAGCAGCTTAGACTCCAGGGTTGGCACTGAAGCTTTCTTT,CASSLDSRVGTEAFF
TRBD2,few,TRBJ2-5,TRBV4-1,TGCGCCAGCAGCCAATCGCTGGCGGGGGGGGTTTCGGAGACCCAGTACTTC,CASSQSLAGGVSETQYF
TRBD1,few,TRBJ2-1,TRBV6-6,TGTGCCAGCACCTCATCGCGGGACAGGGGGAATGAGCAGTTCTTC,CASTSSRDRGNEQFF
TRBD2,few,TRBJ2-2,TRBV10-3,TGTGCCATCAGTGATGGCGGGAGGGCGAACACCGGGGAGCTGTTTTTT,CAISDGGRANTGELFF
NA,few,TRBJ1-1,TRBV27,TGTGCCAGCAGTCCCGCCGCAGGGAACACTGAAGCTTTCTTT,CASSPAAGNTEAFF
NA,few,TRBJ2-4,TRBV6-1,TGTGCCAGCAGTGTTGTGACAGGAGCCAAAAACATTCAGTACTTC,CASSVVTGAKNIQYF
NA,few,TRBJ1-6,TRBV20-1,TGCAGTGCTAGAGAGCTCGGGGATTCACCCCTCCACTTT,CSARELGDSPLHF
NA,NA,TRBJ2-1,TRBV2,TGTGCCAGCAGTAGAACTCAGAGGGGATACAATGAGCAGTTCTTC,CASSRTQRGYNEQFF
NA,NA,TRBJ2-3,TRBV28,TGTGCCAGCAGTCACGAGCTGAGCACAGATACGCAGTATTTT,CASSHELSTDTQYF
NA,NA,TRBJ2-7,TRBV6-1,TGTGCCAGCCTTGGGCGGCGGGGCTCCTACGAGCAGTACTTC,CASLGRRGSYEQYF
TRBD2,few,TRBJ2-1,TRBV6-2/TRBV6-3,TGTGCCAGCTACAACGCCCTCAGCGGGACTTACAATGAGCAGTTCTTC,CASYNALSGTYNEQFF
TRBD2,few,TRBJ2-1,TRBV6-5,TGTGCCAGCAGGGCACTAGCGGGTCGGGGGGGGAACAATGAGCAGTTCTTC,CASRALAGRGGNNEQFF
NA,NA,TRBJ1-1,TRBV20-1,TGCAGTGCTAGACCCTCAAACGTAGGGGCTTTCTTT,CSARPSNVGAFF
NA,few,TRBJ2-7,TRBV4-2,TGTGCCAGCAGCCAAGATTTGGGGGCGACTGGGTACGAGCAGTACTTC,CASSQDLGATGYEQYF
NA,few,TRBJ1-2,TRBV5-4,TGTGCCAGCAGCCCAGAGGGACGGTCTAACTATGGCTACACCTTC,CASSPEGRSNYGYTF
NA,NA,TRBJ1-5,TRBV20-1,TGCAGTGCTAGAGATGTAGGGAATGATCAGCCCCAGCATTTT,CSARDVGNDQPQHF
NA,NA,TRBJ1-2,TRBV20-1,TGCAGTGCTCATGAGAACTATGGCTACACCTTC,CSAHENYGYTF
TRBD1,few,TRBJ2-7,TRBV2,TGTGCCAGCAGCGGGACAGGGGGTCCCTCCTACGAGCAGTACTTC,CASSGTGGPSYEQYF
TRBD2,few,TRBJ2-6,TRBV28,TGTGCCAGCAGTTCCGCGGGGGAGAGCTCTGGGGCCAACGTCCTGACTTTC,CASSSAGESSGANVLTF
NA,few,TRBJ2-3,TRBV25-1,TGTGCCAGCAGTGACCCCCGTGTGGCAGATACGCAGTATTTT,CASSDPRVADTQYF
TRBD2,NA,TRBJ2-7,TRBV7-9,TGTGCCTTAAAGCGGGAGGCGGGCGAGCAGTACTTC,CALKREAGEQYF
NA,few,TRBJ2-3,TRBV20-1,TGCAGTGCTAGAGATCCCGGGAGTTATATAGATACGCAGTATTTT,CSARDPGSYIDTQYF
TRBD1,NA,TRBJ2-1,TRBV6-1,TGTGCCACAGACAGGGTTCAGCCCCTGTACAATGAGCAGTTCTTC,CATDRVQPLYNEQFF
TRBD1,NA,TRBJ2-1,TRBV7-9,TGTGCCAGCAGCTTAGAGGGACAGGGGGTCTATGAGCAGTTCTTC,CASSLEGQGVYEQFF
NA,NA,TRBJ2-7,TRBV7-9,TGTGCCAGCAGCTTAGCGCGGGTAGGGATCGAATCCGAGCAGTACTTC,CASSLARVGIESEQYF
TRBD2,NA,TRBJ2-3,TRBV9,TGTGCCAGCAGTGATAGGACTAGTTCCGATACGCAGTATTTT,CASSDRTSSDTQYF
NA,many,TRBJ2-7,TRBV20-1,TGCAGTGCTAGAGATGATGCCCGGGGTTACGAGCAGTACTTC,CSARDDARGYEQYF